The rows below give T cell receptor beta chains drawn from one sample of a study of T cells after yellow fever vaccination. Each CDR3 protein gets one entry after TCRdb re-called the 5' RACE reads with MiXCR. The data show some 96,000 distinct CDR3 sequences, about 8.8% seen once. Specimen: CD8+ T cells not binding an NS4B(214-222) dextramer, sorted from PBMCs, collected less than 16 days after the first yellow fever vaccination. These receptors were collected from a man between 18 and 29 years old who received the YFV17D yellow fever vaccine. CDR3s include the opening cysteine and the closing phenylalanine or tryptophan. Fields, in order: J gene, D gene, CDR3 length, clone size, V gene, CDR3 protein, CDR3 DNA. A D gene is named only where the DNA matches it firmly. Clone sizes are given selectively: once, few, many, or a class where the clone is expanded.

j_gene: TRBJ1-5; d_gene: .; len: 14; abundance: few; v_gene: TRBV20-1; CDR3aa: CSAGWGQSNQPQHF; CDR3nt: TGCAGTGCCGGGTGGGGGCAGAGCAATCAGCCCCAGCATTTT
j_gene: TRBJ1-6; d_gene: .; len: 16; abundance: few; v_gene: TRBV11-2; CDR3aa: CASRNQTAIYNSPLHF; CDR3nt: TGTGCCAGCAGAAACCAGACCGCGATCTATAATTCACCCCTCCACTTT
j_gene: TRBJ2-3; d_gene: .; len: 16; abundance: few; v_gene: TRBV4-1; CDR3aa: CASSQDPWGSTDTQYF; CDR3nt: TGCGCCAGCAGCCAAGACCCCTGGGGTAGCACAGATACGCAGTATTTT
j_gene: TRBJ1-1; d_gene: TRBD1; len: 16; abundance: .; v_gene: TRBV4-1; CDR3aa: CASSQGQGQGHTEAFF; CDR3nt: TGCGCCAGCAGCCAAGGACAGGGGCAGGGGCACACTGAAGCTTTCTTT
j_gene: TRBJ1-2; d_gene: .; len: 13; abundance: .; v_gene: TRBV6-2/TRBV6-3; CDR3aa: CASSPLGRYGYTF; CDR3nt: TGTGCCAGCAGTCCGTTGGGGCGCTATGGCTACACCTTC
j_gene: TRBJ2-1; d_gene: TRBD1; len: 14; abundance: .; v_gene: TRBV20-1; CDR3aa: CSARGTGWGNEQFF; CDR3nt: TGCAGTGCTAGAGGGACAGGGTGGGGGAATGAGCAGTTCTTC
j_gene: TRBJ2-7; d_gene: .; len: 16; abundance: .; v_gene: TRBV10-3; CDR3aa: CAISDRWQPLSYEQYF; CDR3nt: TGTGCCATCAGTGACCGATGGCAGCCGCTATCCTACGAGCAGTACTTC
j_gene: TRBJ2-7; d_gene: TRBD1; len: 15; abundance: .; v_gene: TRBV27; CDR3aa: CASSLWGQGAQEQYF; CDR3nt: TGTGCCAGCAGTTTATGGGGACAGGGGGCGCAGGAGCAGTACTTC
j_gene: TRBJ2-3; d_gene: .; len: 16; abundance: .; v_gene: TRBV11-1; CDR3aa: CASSLVVVGSTDTQYF; CDR3nt: TGTGCCAGCAGCTTAGTGGTAGTCGGGTCGACAGATACGCAGTATTTT
j_gene: TRBJ1-2; d_gene: TRBD1; len: 13; abundance: many; v_gene: TRBV7-2; CDR3aa: CASSSQGAEGYTF; CDR3nt: TGTGCCAGCAGCTCACAGGGGGCAGAAGGCTACACCTTC
j_gene: TRBJ2-6; d_gene: .; len: 18; abundance: few; v_gene: TRBV18; CDR3aa: CASSPYGQGTPGANVLTF; CDR3nt: TGTGCCAGCTCACCATATGGGCAGGGAACCCCTGGGGCCAACGTCCTGACTTTC
j_gene: TRBJ2-3; d_gene: .; len: 15; abundance: .; v_gene: TRBV3-1; CDR3aa: CASSQGASGTDTQYF; CDR3nt: TGTGCCAGCAGCCAAGGAGCTAGCGGCACAGATACGCAGTATTTT
j_gene: TRBJ1-5; d_gene: .; len: 14; abundance: few; v_gene: TRBV29-1; CDR3aa: CSAKDSLSNQPQHF; CDR3nt: TGCAGCGCTAAAGACAGTCTTAGCAATCAGCCCCAGCATTTT
j_gene: TRBJ2-1; d_gene: .; len: 11; abundance: many; v_gene: TRBV2; CDR3aa: CASTQGNEQFF; CDR3nt: TGTGCCAGCACCCAAGGGAATGAGCAGTTCTTC
j_gene: TRBJ1-4; d_gene: TRBD1; len: 16; abundance: many; v_gene: TRBV7-2; CDR3aa: CASSLEPRGLDEKLFF; CDR3nt: TGTGCCAGCAGCTTAGAGCCCAGGGGGCTGGATGAAAAACTGTTTTTT
j_gene: TRBJ2-1; d_gene: .; len: 13; abundance: many; v_gene: TRBV19; CDR3aa: CASSWDSYNEQFF; CDR3nt: TGTGCCAGTAGTTGGGACTCCTACAATGAGCAGTTCTTC
j_gene: TRBJ2-4; d_gene: TRBD1; len: 17; abundance: few; v_gene: TRBV27; CDR3aa: CASSSLGTGGAKNIQYF; CDR3nt: TGTGCCAGCAGTTCCCTCGGGACAGGAGGGGCCAAAAACATTCAGTACTTC
j_gene: TRBJ1-3; d_gene: .; len: 18; abundance: few; v_gene: TRBV19; CDR3aa: CASTKVHSLYGSGNTIYF; CDR3nt: TGTGCCAGTACCAAAGTTCACAGCCTCTACGGCTCTGGAAACACCATATATTTT
j_gene: TRBJ2-4; d_gene: TRBD2; len: 15; abundance: many; v_gene: TRBV14; CDR3aa: CASSLTSGATNIQYF; CDR3nt: TGTGCCAGCAGCCTGACTAGCGGGGCTACAAACATTCAGTACTTC
j_gene: TRBJ2-7; d_gene: .; len: 14; abundance: .; v_gene: TRBV5-6; CDR3aa: CASSLELNSYEQYF; CDR3nt: TGTGCCAGCAGCTTGGAACTAAACAGCTACGAGCAGTACTTC
j_gene: TRBJ1-2; d_gene: .; len: 12; abundance: many; v_gene: TRBV9; CDR3aa: CASSGHGHSYTF; CDR3nt: TGTGCCAGCAGCGGCCATGGACATAGCTACACCTTC
j_gene: TRBJ2-1; d_gene: TRBD1; len: 15; abundance: .; v_gene: TRBV6-1; CDR3aa: CASSGTGTGLNEQFF; CDR3nt: TGTGCCAGCAGTGGCACCGGGACAGGGTTAAATGAGCAGTTCTTC
j_gene: TRBJ1-5; d_gene: .; len: 15; abundance: .; v_gene: TRBV7-3; CDR3aa: CASSLMLTENQPQHF; CDR3nt: TGTGCCAGCAGCTTGATGTTGACAGAGAATCAGCCCCAGCATTTT
j_gene: TRBJ1-5; d_gene: .; len: 16; abundance: .; v_gene: TRBV4-1; CDR3aa: CASSQVEGFGNQPQHF; CDR3nt: TGCGCCAGCAGCCAAGTTGAGGGCTTCGGCAATCAGCCCCAGCATTTT
j_gene: TRBJ1-3; d_gene: TRBD1; len: 19; abundance: few; v_gene: TRBV6-5; CDR3aa: CASSYPQGGLSTEPNTIYF; CDR3nt: TGTGCCAGCAGTTACCCCCAGGGGGGACTTTCGACGGAACCAAACACCATATATTTT
j_gene: TRBJ1-6; d_gene: .; len: 14; abundance: few; v_gene: TRBV6-1; CDR3aa: CASSDLTRGSPLHF; CDR3nt: TGTGCCAGCAGCGATTTGACTCGGGGATCACCCCTCCACTTT
j_gene: TRBJ1-1; d_gene: .; len: 11; abundance: .; v_gene: TRBV7-9; CDR3aa: CASSEGTEAFF; CDR3nt: TGTGCCAGCAGCGAGGGAACTGAAGCTTTCTTT
j_gene: TRBJ2-3; d_gene: TRBD2; len: 16; abundance: many; v_gene: TRBV11-2; CDR3aa: CASSPTTSGARDTQYF; CDR3nt: TGTGCCAGCAGCCCAACCACTAGCGGGGCGAGAGATACGCAGTATTTT
j_gene: TRBJ2-3; d_gene: .; len: 15; abundance: few; v_gene: TRBV4-3; CDR3aa: CASSQDGSSTDTQYF; CDR3nt: TGCGCCAGCAGCCAAGACGGCTCTAGCACAGATACGCAGTATTTT
j_gene: TRBJ2-1; d_gene: TRBD1; len: 15; abundance: many; v_gene: TRBV28; CDR3aa: CASESGTGPPNEQFF; CDR3nt: TGTGCCAGCGAATCCGGGACAGGGCCCCCCAATGAGCAGTTCTTC
j_gene: TRBJ1-1; d_gene: .; len: 15; abundance: few; v_gene: TRBV7-9; CDR3aa: CASSHPPDGSTEAFF; CDR3nt: TGTGCCAGCAGTCACCCGCCTGACGGGTCAACTGAAGCTTTCTTT
j_gene: TRBJ2-5; d_gene: .; len: 12; abundance: .; v_gene: TRBV13; CDR3aa: CASSLGPETQYF; CDR3nt: TGTGCCAGCAGCTTAGGTCCAGAGACCCAGTACTTC
j_gene: TRBJ2-5; d_gene: .; len: 15; abundance: .; v_gene: TRBV7-2; CDR3aa: CASSPTQGGAETQYF; CDR3nt: TGTGCCAGCAGCCCAACCCAGGGGGGGGCCGAGACCCAGTACTTC
j_gene: TRBJ1-1; d_gene: TRBD1; len: 14; abundance: .; v_gene: TRBV7-2; CDR3aa: CASSPGGENTEAFF; CDR3nt: TGTGCCAGCAGCCCAGGGGGCGAGAACACTGAAGCTTTCTTT
j_gene: TRBJ1-5; d_gene: .; len: 15; abundance: few; v_gene: TRBV10-1; CDR3aa: CASSGMKARNQPQHF; CDR3nt: TGCGCCAGCAGTGGAATGAAGGCCCGTAATCAGCCCCAGCATTTT
j_gene: TRBJ2-7; d_gene: TRBD1; len: 14; abundance: many; v_gene: TRBV12-3/TRBV12-4; CDR3aa: CASSSGGASYEQYF; CDR3nt: TGTGCCAGCAGTTCAGGGGGCGCCTCTTACGAGCAGTACTTC
j_gene: TRBJ1-2; d_gene: .; len: 14; abundance: .; v_gene: TRBV11-2; CDR3aa: CASSFSTPRRGYTF; CDR3nt: TGTGCCAGCAGCTTCAGTACACCAAGGAGGGGCTACACCTTC
j_gene: TRBJ2-5; d_gene: TRBD1; len: 14; abundance: many; v_gene: TRBV12-3/TRBV12-4; CDR3aa: CASSLRGTVETQYF; CDR3nt: TGTGCCAGCAGTTTGCGTGGGACAGTGGAGACCCAGTACTTC
j_gene: TRBJ2-1; d_gene: TRBD1; len: 13; abundance: few; v_gene: TRBV24-1; CDR3aa: CATSQTGSDEQFF; CDR3nt: TGTGCCACCAGCCAGACAGGGAGCGATGAGCAGTTCTTC
j_gene: TRBJ2-1; d_gene: TRBD2; len: 15; abundance: many; v_gene: TRBV20-1; CDR3aa: CSARDLGGVYNEQFF; CDR3nt: TGCAGTGCTAGAGATTTGGGGGGGGTATACAATGAGCAGTTCTTC
j_gene: TRBJ1-4; d_gene: .; len: 15; abundance: few; v_gene: TRBV12-3/TRBV12-4; CDR3aa: CASSLGGRTNEKLFF; CDR3nt: TGTGCCAGCAGTTTAGGAGGGCGCACTAATGAAAAACTGTTTTTT
j_gene: TRBJ2-5; d_gene: .; len: 13; abundance: medium-sized; v_gene: TRBV2; CDR3aa: CASSESPGETQYF; CDR3nt: TGTGCCAGCAGTGAGAGTCCGGGGGAGACCCAGTACTTC